These 27 T cell receptor beta chains originate from one sample sequenced in a study of radiotherapy plus CTLA-4 blockade in lung cancer. Clones were read by immunoSEQ multiplex PCR, and TCRdb kept only the in-frame ones, dropping some. Among approximately 47,000 clones, 63% were seen once, and the ten largest hold less than 20%. The specimen was peripheral blood, collected from a patient treated with radiotherapy plus ipilimumab. The source of these receptors is a human donor with non-small cell lung cancer who had a partial response to radiotherapy plus ipilimumab.

CDR3 bases: TGTGCCAGCAGCCCCCCAGGTGGGCGACAGGGGTTGACTGAAGCTTTCTTT. Amino acid sequence: CASSPPGGRQGLTEAFF. The rearrangement uses TRBV7-9 and TRBJ1-1; 8 bases match TRBD1. Germline V gene sequence: CDR1 SEHNR, CDR2 FQNEAQ (reference sequence). V lost 5 bases to trimming and J lost 5 bases; unmatched junction nucleotides: 16. The CDR3 covers 17 residues.

The V and J genes are TRBV5-5 and TRBJ1-5; TRBD1 matches at 8 bases. J lost 6 bases, V lost 3 bases, and 8 bases had no gene match. The CDR3 runs to 15 residues. The germline gives CDR1 SGHKS, CDR2 YYEKEE (reference sequence). The CDR3 here is CASSSQGAVAQPQHF. CDR3 DNA sequence: TGTGCCAGCAGCTCCCAGGGGGCGGTTGCTCAGCCCCAGCATTTT. The full variable domain, with the rest looked up from reference TRBV5-5 and TRBJ1-5, is DAGVTQSPTHLIKTRGQQVTLRCSPISGHKSVSWYQQVLGQGPQFIFQYYEKEERGRGNFPDRFSARQFPNYSSELNVNALLLGDSALYLCASSSQGAVAQPQHFGDGTRLSIL.

This clone was found a few times. J is TRBJ1-1 and V is TRBV5-8, with D unresolved. Germline V gene lookup returns CDR1 SGHTS and CDR2 YDEGEE. Trimming cost V 1 base and J 11 bases, with 12 bases left between them. There are 12 residues in the CDR3. Here the CDR3 reads CASSLPPGHAFF. The CDR3 coding sequence is TGTGCCAGCAGCTTGCCTCCTGGGCATGCTTTCTTT.

This rearrangement joins TRBV12-5 to TRBJ2-5; TRBD1 might be the D (6 bases). The J call may be faulty, since TRBJ2-7 better matches the DNA end. Germline loops: CDR1 LGHNT, CDR2 FRNRAP. CDR3 size: 15 residues. CDR3 DNA: TGTGCTAGTGGTTTGGTGTCCAGGGGACCCTACGAGCAGTACTTC. Its translation: CASGLVSRGPYEQYF.

The gene calls are TRBV2 and TRBJ2-3; D might be TRBD2 (5 bases). The germline V gene has CDR1 SNHLY and CDR2 FYNNEI. V gave up 0 bases and J gave up 4 bases, with 11 bases separating them. This CDR3 has 15 residues. CDR3 in DNA: TGTGCCAGCAGTGAAGCGGGAGCCAGATCAGATACGCAGTATTTT. Residues: CASSEAGARSDTQYF.

In DNA form, the CDR3 reads TGTGCCAGTCGGAGGCAGAAATACGCTGAAGCTTTCTTT. It specifies CASRRQKYAEAFF. The chain is built from TRBV19 and TRBJ1-1; D gene uncertain. V was shortened by 8 bases and J by 6 bases, with 16 bases between the two germline ends. The CDR3 totals 13 residues. Germline V CDR1 and CDR2: LNHDA, SQIVND (reference sequence).

Comments on this clone: At the DNA level, this CDR3 is encoded by other sequences in the same sample as well. The genes are TRBV5-1 and TRBJ2-1, with D possibly being TRBD1 (7 bases). V dropped 0 bases and J dropped 8 bases, with 12 bases sitting between them. This CDR3 has 14 amino acids. The V gene's germline CDR1 is SGHRS and CDR2 YFSETQ. CDR3 residues: CASSLEGRGDEQFF. The CDR3 nucleotides are TGCGCCAGCAGCTTGGAGGGCAGGGGGGATGAGCAGTTCTTC.

The rearrangement uses TRBV18 and TRBJ2-5; 9 bases are a match to TRBD1. Trimming removed 0 bases from V and 4 bases from J; junction bases left unmatched: 6. CDR3 length: 16 amino acids. CDR1 and CDR2 from the germline V gene are KGHSH and LQKENI. The CDR3 region is CASSPPKDRGRETQYF. In nucleotides, the CDR3 is TGTGCCAGCTCACCACCCAAGGACAGGGGAAGAGAGACCCAGTACTTC. Filled out from reference TRBV18 and TRBJ2-5, the complete variable domain reads NAGVMQNPRHLVRRRGQEARLRCSPMKGHSHVYWYRQLPEEGLKFMVYLQKENIIDESGMPKERFSAEFPKEGPSILRIQQVVRGDSAAYFCASSPPKDRGRETQYFGPGTRLLVL.

This clone was seen a few times. The rearrangement uses TRBV2 and TRBJ1-4, with D tentatively TRBD1 (6 bases). CDR1 and CDR2 (germline): SNHLY, FYNNEI. V was clipped by 6 bases and J by 0 bases, with 11 bases between them. The CDR3 extends over 15 amino acids. The CDR3 loop reads CASRQGTPTNEKLFF. CDR3 nucleotide sequence: TGTGCCAGCAGGCAGGGGACACCAACTAATGAAAAACTGTTTTTT. Complete variable domain (other parts from reference TRBV2 and TRBJ1-4): EPEVTQTPSHQVTQMGQEVILRCVPISNHLYFYWYRQILGQKVEFLVSFYNNEISEKSEIFDDQFSVERPDGSNFTLKIRSTKLEDSAMYFCASRQGTPTNEKLFFGSGTQLSVL.

V and J are TRBV6-5 and TRBJ2-3; 7 bases agree with TRBD1. This CDR3 is 16 amino acids long. Germline CDR1 reads MNHEY; CDR2 reads SVGAGI. V lost 4 bases to trimming and J lost 1 base; unmatched junction nucleotides: 8. CDR3 DNA: TGTGCCAGCAGTTCTCCCAGAACAGGGGGCACAGATACGCAGTATTTT. This sequence encodes CASSSPRTGGTDTQYF.

This clone was seen a few times. J is TRBJ1-2 and V is TRBV7-3; 7 bases agree with TRBD1. Germline V gene data show CDR1 as SGHTA and CDR2 as FQGTGA. The CDR3 is 16 residues long. V lost 0 bases to trimming and J lost 5 bases; unmatched junction nucleotides: 9. The CDR3 sequence: CASSLTILQGTYGYTF. The CDR3 DNA reads TGTGCCAGCAGCTTAACCATTCTACAGGGGACATATGGCTACACCTTC. The full variable domain, its missing parts supplied by reference TRBV7-3 and TRBJ1-2, is GAGVSQTPSNKVTEKGKYVELRCDPISGHTALYWYRQSLGQGPEFLIYFQGTGAADDSGLPNDRFFAVRPEGSVSTLKIQRTERGDSAVYLCASSLTILQGTYGYTFGSGTRLTVV.

This chain links TRBV2 with TRBJ2-3; 11 nucleotides align to TRBD2. The trim removed 6 bases at V and 1 base at J, leaving 12 bases unmatched. This CDR3 is built from 18 residues. Looked up from germline, CDR1 is SNHLY and CDR2 is FYNNEI. As DNA, the CDR3 is TGTGCCAGCAGCGAACGGGGGACTAGCGGTTATGGCACAGATACGCAGTATTTT. This gives the protein CASSERGTSGYGTDTQYF.

The chain combines TRBV29-1 with TRBJ2-1, with 8 bases identical to TRBD2. The trim removed 3 bases at V and 3 bases at J, leaving 16 bases unmatched. The CDR3 is 18 amino acids. Germline-derived CDR1 and CDR2 are SQVTM and ANQGSEA. CDR3 loop: CSVEAGGGRDLFYNEQFF. The CDR3 region has the DNA TGCAGCGTTGAGGCGGGGGGAGGGCGGGATTTGTTCTACAATGAGCAGTTCTTC.

The chain is built from TRBV4-2 and TRBJ1-3; 7 bases are a match to TRBD1. V was pared by 3 bases and J by 0 bases, with 8 bases of the junction left unmatched. The CDR3 runs 17 residues. The germline V gene has CDR1 LGHNA and CDR2 YNFKEQ. As DNA, the CDR3 is TGTGCCAGCAGCCAGGCCCCCGGGACAGTCTCTGGAAACACCATATATTTT. Translation: CASSQAPGTVSGNTIYF.

The chain uses TRBV19 and TRBJ1-1, with 7 bases aligning to TRBD1. The V and J ends lost 1 base and 5 bases, in that order; junction bases with no gene match: 4. There are 14 residues in the CDR3. The germline gives CDR1 LNHDA, CDR2 SQIVND (reference sequence). Here the CDR3 reads CASSIGAGGTEAFF. DNA for the CDR3: TGTGCCAGTAGTATAGGGGCAGGGGGGACTGAAGCTTTCTTT.

This clone was counted a few times. CDR3 bases: TGTGCCAGTAGTATCAGGGGGGAATCCGGGGAGCTGTTTTTT. It encodes CASSIRGESGELFF. This chain joins TRBV19 and TRBJ2-2; D is perhaps TRBD1 (7 bases). V lost 3 bases and J 6 bases, leaving 11 bases between the germline ends. The germline CDR1 and CDR2 sequences are LNHDA and SQIVND (reference sequence). This CDR3 is built from 14 residues.

The gene calls are TRBV4-1 and TRBJ1-2, with a tentative D call TRBD1 (6 bases). The CDR3 has 13 residues. CDR1 is MGHRA, CDR2 YSYEKL, per germline. Trimming pared 0 bases from V and 8 bases from J, leaving 10 bases between. In DNA, the CDR3 is TGCGCCAGCAGCCAAGAGGCGGGGGCCGGCTACACCTTC. It encodes CASSQEAGAGYTF.

The rearrangement uses TRBV11-1 and TRBJ1-1; D might be TRBD1 (6 bases). Trimming shortened V by 1 base and J by 2 bases, and 8 bases separated the two germline ends. Germline CDR1 reads SGHAT; CDR2 reads FQDESV (reference sequence). The CDR3 loop spans 14 amino acids. CDR3 in DNA: TGTGCCAGCAGCTTAGGAGGGGGTAACACTGAAGCTTTCTTT. It codes for CASSLGGGNTEAFF.

The CDR3 DNA sequence: TGCGCCAGCAGCTTGTCCGACAGGGCTGGCTACACCTTC. Its protein is CASSLSDRAGYTF. The chain is built from TRBV5-1 and TRBJ1-2; 7 bases agree with TRBD1. Germline trimming cut 1 base from V and 7 bases from J; bases unmatched to any gene: 4. This CDR3 is built from 13 residues. Germline V gene data show CDR1 as SGHRS and CDR2 as YFSETQ.

This clone was recorded a few times. The chain couples TRBV7-9 to TRBJ1-5; D perhaps matches TRBD1 (5 bases). Per germline, CDR1 SEHNR and CDR2 FQNEAQ (reference sequence). CDR3 length equals 13 residues. The V end lost 1 base, the J end lost 7 bases, and 8 bases lay between the germline ends. The CDR3 bases are TGTGCCAGCAGCTTAGGCGGGGGACAGCCCCAGCATTTT. Its protein product is CASSLGGGQPQHF.

This chain joins TRBV5-5 and TRBJ1-2, with 7 bases aligning to TRBD1. The CDR3 has 14 amino acids. The germline gives CDR1 SGHKS, CDR2 YYEKEE (reference sequence). Trimming removed 5 bases from V and 7 bases from J; junction bases left unmatched: 11. The CDR3, as DNA: TGTGCCAGCAGTCCCAGCGACAGGGTTGGTGGCTACACCTTC. Protein product: CASSPSDRVGGYTF.

The chain couples TRBV30 to TRBJ1-1, with a tentative D call TRBD1 (5 bases). The V gene's germline CDR1 is GTSNPN and CDR2 SVGIG (reference sequence). V shed 2 bases and J shed 6 bases, with 16 bases lying between them. The CDR3 length is 14 residues. In nucleotides, the CDR3 is TGTGCCTGGAGTCTCCATAGTCAGGGCCCTGAAGCTTTCTTT. Amino acids: CAWSLHSQGPEAFF.

The chain carries TRBV9 and TRBJ2-7; a weak D match, TRBD2 (5 bases). Germline CDR1 and CDR2: SGDLS and YYNGEE. The CDR3 extends over 12 amino acids. Trimming removed 4 bases at V and 6 bases at J, with 11 bases between. The CDR3 DNA is TGTGCCAGCAGCAGGCGGGCGGGCGAGCAGTACTTC. This translates into CASSRRAGEQYF. Complete variable domain (other parts from reference TRBV9 and TRBJ2-7): DSGVTQTPKHLITATGQRVTLRCSPRSGDLSVYWYQQSLDQGLQFLIQYYNGEERAKGNILERFSAQQFPDLHSELNLSSLELGDSALYFCASSRRAGEQYFGPGTRLTVT.

The chain recombines TRBV5-6 with TRBJ1-2, with D perhaps TRBD1 (6 bases). Trimming pared 0 bases from V and 4 bases from J, leaving 16 bases between. Germline V gene lookup returns CDR1 SGHDT and CDR2 YYEEEE. The CDR3 totals 16 residues. CDR3 in DNA: TGTGCCAGCAGCTTGGCAGATCAGGGGTATACCTATGGCTACACCTTC. This sequence encodes CASSLADQGYTYGYTF.

This clone has more than one count but fewer than ten. The chain links TRBV19 to TRBJ2-5; 9 nucleotides match TRBD1. The length of the CDR3 is 13 residues. The J segment lost 2 bases and the V segment lost 5 bases, leaving 0 bases of the junction unmatched. CDR1 is LNHDA, CDR2 SQIVND, per germline (reference sequence). CDR3 coding DNA: TGTGCCAGTAGTGACAGGGGGCAAGAGACCCAGTACTTC. This translates into CASSDRGQETQYF.

This clone was observed a single time. The chain is built from TRBV5-1 and TRBJ2-3; D gene uncertain. This CDR3 has 16 residues. CDR1 is SGHRS, CDR2 YFSETQ, per germline. Trimming took off 1 base at V and 8 bases at J, with 20 bases between the two ends. This chain's CDR3 is CASSLYHSLPSGTQYF. CDR3 coding DNA: TGCGCCAGCAGCTTGTACCATTCACTCCCTTCGGGTACGCAGTATTTT.

The V call is TRBV29-1, the J call TRBJ2-3; D perhaps matches TRBD2 (6 bases). The CDR3 runs 14 residues. Per the germline V gene, CDR1 is SQVTM and CDR2 is ANQGSEA. Trimming took off 5 bases at V and 0 bases at J, with 12 bases between the two ends. This CDR3 reads CSVYLAPSTDTQYF. The CDR3 DNA follows: TGCAGCGTTTATCTAGCGCCTAGCACAGATACGCAGTATTTT.